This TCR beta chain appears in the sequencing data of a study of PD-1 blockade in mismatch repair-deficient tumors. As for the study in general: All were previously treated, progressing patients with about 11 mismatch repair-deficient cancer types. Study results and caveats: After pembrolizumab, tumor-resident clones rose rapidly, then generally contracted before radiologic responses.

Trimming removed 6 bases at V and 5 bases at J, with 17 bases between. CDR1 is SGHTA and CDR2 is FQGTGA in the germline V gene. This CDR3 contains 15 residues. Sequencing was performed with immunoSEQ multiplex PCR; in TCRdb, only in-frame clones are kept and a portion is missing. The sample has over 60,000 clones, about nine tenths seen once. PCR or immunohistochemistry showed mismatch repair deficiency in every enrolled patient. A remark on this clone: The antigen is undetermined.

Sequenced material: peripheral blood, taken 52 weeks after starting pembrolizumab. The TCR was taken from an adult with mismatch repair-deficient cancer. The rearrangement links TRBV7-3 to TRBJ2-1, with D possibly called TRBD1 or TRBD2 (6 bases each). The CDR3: CASSRGTSPNNEQFF. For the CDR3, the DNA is TGTGCCAGCAGTAGGGGGACTTCGCCGAACAATGAGCAGTTCTTC.